This TCR beta chain was identified during a study of cytomegalovirus exposure and HLA in healthy donors (dated by TCRdb to about 2017). Study-level background: An earlier analysis of some 500 of the donors reported more than 250 Gb of sequence data and 117 million unique TCR beta sequences from roughly 200 million T cells. About 300 gigabases of sequencing data and approximately 80 million unique TCR sequences were included in an early release covering 550 to 800 HLA-typed donors. Of the roughly 400 genotyped donors, over 80% were placed in the genetic ancestry cluster associated with self-reported Caucasian donors. The study was designed to test whether signatures of past pathogen exposure could be identified by cataloging public T cell receptors. The study profiled the T cell repertoires of around 700 subjects by immunosequencing and related them to cytomegalovirus serostatus. Along with the approximately 650-subject first cohort, a separate validation cohort of over 90 different subjects was used. To predict cytomegalovirus infection status, the study brought together high-throughput TCR immunosequencing, statistical association of individual TCRs with disease status, and machine learning. A later analysis re-analyzed previously published TCR beta repertoires from 660 or so donors and added high-resolution HLA genotyping to study TCR occurrence patterns. The later analysis used no new phenotypic data to find candidate immune exposures, relying instead on TCR beta sequences and their occurrence across donors. In an earlier analysis of roughly 600 of the donors, high-throughput TCR beta sequencing was used to judge whether each TCR beta V gene segment behaved as functional or pseudogenic. Donor age, sex, ethnicity and CMV serostatus were compiled together with the repertoire data. Genome-wide SNP genotypes for about three fifths of the roughly 700 donors were used in a later genetic analysis, which treated that subset as a discovery cohort. All discovery cohort repertoires had been generated on a single sequencing platform. HLA typing covered class I and class II loci at four-digit resolution. The number of typed donors differed by locus: 629-630 for A, B, C, DRB1 and DQB1; 500 to 550 for DQA1; roughly 600 for DPA1; and some 470 for DPB1. Five DR-DQ haplotypes were treated as single units for association and clustering because of strong linkage in the cohort. Among roughly 400 genotyped donors of the cohort, an average of about 240,000 unique TCR beta nucleotide sequences was sequenced per donor, of which 15% to 20% were non-productive. What the work shows at the level of the full study, not this receptor alone: In a later genetic analysis, fewer N-insertions in productive TCRs were reported among donors in an Asian-associated ancestry cluster than the roughly 710-donor mean. The study listed 170 or so TCR beta chains as associated with cytomegalovirus. In vitro tests confirmed that a few of the cytomegalovirus-associated TCR beta chains recognize cytomegalovirus antigens. In this cohort, only TCR beta chains were sequenced, and detectable features were limited by the absence of alpha or paired-chain data. An association between a missense DCLRE1C variant and V-gene and J-gene trimming of TCR beta chains was found in a later genetic analysis and replicated in an independent cohort. In a later analysis, HLA-associated TCR beta chains were found to be more clonally expanded and to have lower generation probabilities than equally common non-associated chains. Because HLA typing was unavailable for some donors at each locus, only the typed subset was used in association tests. In an earlier analysis of 587 of the donors, most TCR beta V segments appeared in productive rearrangements about 90% or about 30% of the time, broadly matching IMGT annotations. According to a later analysis, parvovirus B19, influenza, CMV and Epstein-Barr virus appeared linked to several top co-occurrence clusters. Linkage disequilibrium might explain the correlated functional status among segregating V segments, but an unknown experimental factor could not be ruled out. Most TCR sequences were seen in very few donors, while some public TCRs were found in many individuals. A later analysis associated around 16,000 TCR beta sequences with specific HLA alleles at a false discovery rate of 0.05. Because the 87-base-pair reads could not distinguish some IMGT-functional V segments, including TRBV6-2 and TRBV6-3, those segments were excluded. Because counts were too low, seventeen rarely observed V segments, including chromosome 9 orphons, were left out of the earlier analysis of about 500 of the donors. Cytomegalovirus status was reported to be diagnosed by the classifier with high specificity and sensitivity in both the original and validation cohorts. Roughly uniform sequencing depth across donors was assumed in presence/absence analyses, although this assumption may not hold. A further reported finding was that TCR beta sequences accurately predicted the HLA-A and HLA-B alleles for most subjects in the first cohort. A cluster of highly shared sequence variants was judged likely to be a technical artifact of the sequencing pipeline. In a later analysis, the rate of TCR association differed among HLA loci, with DRB1 alleles having the most associated TCRs and HLA-C alleles having the fewest. The only immune exposure information available for the cohort was CMV serostatus. Strong co-occurrence of HLA alleles, especially DR and DQ, made assigning TCR associations to individual alleles difficult. It was suggested by the authors that the approach could potentially be generalized to other disease states and immunological phenotypes. Most CMV-associated TCR beta chains appeared to be HLA-restricted in a later analysis, and the HLA associations seemed to be driven largely by CMV exposure.

Remarks on this clone: Its antigen is still unknown. No per-base quality is available; no much larger clone lies one base away.

The V and J ends are trimmed by 7 bases and 1 base, leaving 22 bases between them. Taken from cysteine to phenylalanine, the CDR3 has 17 residues. Only the CDR3 part of the read is kept: 51 bases, read in frame from the first base. Based on the germline V gene, the CDR1 and CDR2 sequences are MDHEN and SYDVKM. The cohort was made up of 500 to 800 healthy bone marrow donors. At the time of sampling, every cohort member was nominally healthy, though immune exposures that went unrecorded were likely present. The donor tested CMV seronegative and was one of the 352 seronegative cohort members. Every donor gave a peripheral blood sample, and the peripheral blood mononuclear cells from that sample were used for TCR beta sequencing. Genomic DNA was extracted from the blood cell samples with the Qiagen DNeasy Blood Extraction Kit. The library was prepared using the immunoSEQ multiplex PCR assay. For the multiplex PCR, a mixture combining 60 forward primers for TCR Vbeta segments and 13 reverse primers for TCR Jbeta segments was used. Amplification of the CDR3 region of rearranged TCR beta genes was performed with a multiplex PCR assay on genomic DNA. The amplified TCR beta libraries were sequenced on the Illumina HiSeq System as 87-base-pair reads. On the authors' methods: In a later analysis, 70 million to 95 million unique TCR beta chains were counted across the 500 to 850 repertoires, and approximately 11 million of these chains were shared by at least two donors. A nearest-neighbor algorithm error-corrected the raw reads and collapsed the reads into unique sequences, merging closely related sequences to remove PCR and sequencing errors. V, D and J gene segments were assigned by aligning CDR3 sequences to IMGT reference sequences. Each retained sequence needed at least a six-nucleotide match to both a V gene segment and a J gene segment. A rearrangement counted as productive if the CDR3 had no stop codons and remained in frame with V and J, and every other rearrangement counted as non-productive. CDR3 was defined according to IMGT convention as the region running from the second conserved V-encoded cysteine to the conserved J-encoded phenylalanine. Sequences without an unambiguous match to a single V gene segment were excluded from the earlier analysis of a few hundred of the donors. In an earlier analysis of approximately 500 of the donors, a V segment was called functional when productive rearrangements were above 56.7%, and segregating when the standard deviation between donors exceeded 5%. A statistical classification framework was developed to diagnose cytomegalovirus status using the catalog of TCR beta chain sequences. In a later analysis, TCR nucleotide sequences were compared against IMGT/GENE-DB human TR gene sequences so that V and J genes could be assigned. In a later analysis, CDR3 sequences and most-parsimonious VDJ recombination scenarios were assigned using the TCRdist pipeline. In a later analysis, each TCR beta chain was defined by its CDR3 amino acid sequence together with its V-gene family, and reads lacking a unique V-gene family were excluded. As a way to deal with suspected cross-contamination and a sequencing artifact, a later analysis dropped approximately 570 nucleotide sequences that were highly shared and had low generation probability. For each public chain, a later analysis derived a clonal expansion index from normalized ranks of inferred template counts within each repertoire. A later analysis computed generation probabilities with a VDJ recombination model fitted to out-of-frame rearrangements, and checked the results against IGoR. A later analysis scored TCR-TCR, TCR-HLA and TCR-CMV co-occurrence with hypergeometric tests, applying a repertoire-size bias correction to TCR pairs. A later analysis estimated false discovery rates by permuting HLA or CMV assignments 20 times. In a later analysis, co-occurring TCRs were grouped using DBSCAN, and TCRdist sequence similarity was added for clustering within HLA-allele-positive subsets. For co-occurrence clustering, repertoires with fewer than 30,000 or more than 120,000 public chains were excluded, along with roughly five repertoires with anomalous nucleotide sharing. TCRdb's version of the immuneACCESS table is confined to in-frame rearrangements and falls short of the full clone set. An unresolved V gene accounts for under half of the shortfall where checked; the remainder is of unknown origin. Clone size and V and J calls were adopted from that table, with D and trimming inferred from the DNA. A total of about 180,000 clones appear in this sample, about 80% of them only once. In total, the top ten clones hold 2% to 2.5% of the sample.

The V gene is TRBV28 and the J gene is TRBJ1-2, and possibly TRBD1, on 6 matching bases. This receptor was identified in a woman aged 25 to 39 in good health and CMV-seronegative. Sequencing was done on a sample of PBMCs. The CDR3 reads as follows: CASTVSLGQLSNYGYTF. The DNA is as follows: TGTGCCAGCACGGTCAGTTTAGGACAGTTGAGTAACTATGGCTACACCTTC.